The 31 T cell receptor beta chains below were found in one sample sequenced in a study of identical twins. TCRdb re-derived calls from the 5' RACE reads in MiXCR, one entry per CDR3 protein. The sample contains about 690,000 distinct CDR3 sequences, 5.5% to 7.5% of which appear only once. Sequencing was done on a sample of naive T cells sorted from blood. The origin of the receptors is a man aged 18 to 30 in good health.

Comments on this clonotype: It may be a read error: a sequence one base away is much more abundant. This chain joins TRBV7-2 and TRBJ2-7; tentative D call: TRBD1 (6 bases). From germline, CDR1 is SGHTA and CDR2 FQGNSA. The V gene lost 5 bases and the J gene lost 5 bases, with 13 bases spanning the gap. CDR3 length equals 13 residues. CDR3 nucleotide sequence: TGTGCCAGCAGCCCTCCGACAGGCCACGAGCAGTACTTC. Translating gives CASSPPTGHEQYF.

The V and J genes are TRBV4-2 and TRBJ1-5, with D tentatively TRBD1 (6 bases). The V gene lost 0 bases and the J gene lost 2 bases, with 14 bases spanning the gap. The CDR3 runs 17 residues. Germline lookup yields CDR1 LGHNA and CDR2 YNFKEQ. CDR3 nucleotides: TGTGCCAGCAGCCAAGAGGGGTCAGGGGCCCGCAATCAGCCCCAGCATTTT. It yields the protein CASSQEGSGARNQPQHF.

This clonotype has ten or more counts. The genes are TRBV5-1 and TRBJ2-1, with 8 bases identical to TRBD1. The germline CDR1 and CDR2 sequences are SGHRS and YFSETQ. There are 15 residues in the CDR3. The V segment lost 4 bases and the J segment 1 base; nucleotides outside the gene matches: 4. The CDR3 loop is CASSTGGGSYNEQFF. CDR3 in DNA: TGCGCCAGCAGCACAGGGGGTGGGTCCTACAATGAGCAGTTCTTC.

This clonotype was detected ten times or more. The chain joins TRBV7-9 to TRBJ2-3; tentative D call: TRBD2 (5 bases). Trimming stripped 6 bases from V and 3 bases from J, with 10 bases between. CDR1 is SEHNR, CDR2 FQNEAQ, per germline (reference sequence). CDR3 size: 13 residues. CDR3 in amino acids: CASRREITDTQYF. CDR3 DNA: TGTGCCAGCAGGAGGGAGATAACAGATACGCAGTATTTT.

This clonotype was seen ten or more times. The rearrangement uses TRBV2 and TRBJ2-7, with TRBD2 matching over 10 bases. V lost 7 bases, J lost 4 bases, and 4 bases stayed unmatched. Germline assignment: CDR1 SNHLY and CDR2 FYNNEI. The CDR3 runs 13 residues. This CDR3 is CASKPSGSYEQYV. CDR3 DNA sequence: TGTGCCAGCAAGCCTAGCGGGAGTTACGAGCAGTACGTC.

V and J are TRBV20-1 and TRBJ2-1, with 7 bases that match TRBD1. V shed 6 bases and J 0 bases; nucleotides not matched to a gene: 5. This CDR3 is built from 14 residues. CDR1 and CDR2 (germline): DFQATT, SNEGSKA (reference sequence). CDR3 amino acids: CSATTGTSYNEQFF. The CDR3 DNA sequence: TGCAGTGCCACGACAGGGACCTCCTACAATGAGCAGTTCTTC.

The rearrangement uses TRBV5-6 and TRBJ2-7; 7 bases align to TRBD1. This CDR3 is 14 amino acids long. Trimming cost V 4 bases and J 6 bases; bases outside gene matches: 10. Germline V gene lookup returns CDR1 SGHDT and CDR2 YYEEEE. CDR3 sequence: CASSQLQGRREQYV. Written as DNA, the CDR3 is TGTGCCAGCAGCCAACTACAGGGGCGTCGCGAGCAGTACGTC.

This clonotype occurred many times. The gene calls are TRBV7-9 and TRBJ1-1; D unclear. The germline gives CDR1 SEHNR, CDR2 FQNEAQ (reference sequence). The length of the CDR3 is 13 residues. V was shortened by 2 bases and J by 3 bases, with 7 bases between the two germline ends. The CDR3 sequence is CASSLTTDTEAFF. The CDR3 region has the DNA TGTGCCAGCAGCTTAACTACGGACACTGAAGCTTTCTTT. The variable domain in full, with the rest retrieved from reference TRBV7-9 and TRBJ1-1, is DTGVSQNPRHKITKRGQNVTFRCDPISEHNRLYWYRQTLGQGPEFLTYFQNEAQLEKSRLLSDRFSAERPKGSFSTLEIQRTEQGDSAMYLCASSLTTDTEAFFGQGTRLTVV.

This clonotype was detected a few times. Here the CDR3 DNA reads TGTGCCAGCAGCTTACCGGGACAGGGCTACAATGAGCAGTTCTTC. Translating gives CASSLPGQGYNEQFF. V and J are TRBV7-2 and TRBJ2-1; TRBD1 matches at 9 bases. V shed 2 bases, J shed 3 bases, and the junction held 2 bases outside the gene matches. This CDR3 spans 15 amino acids. Germline V gene data show CDR1 as SGHTA and CDR2 as FQGNSA.

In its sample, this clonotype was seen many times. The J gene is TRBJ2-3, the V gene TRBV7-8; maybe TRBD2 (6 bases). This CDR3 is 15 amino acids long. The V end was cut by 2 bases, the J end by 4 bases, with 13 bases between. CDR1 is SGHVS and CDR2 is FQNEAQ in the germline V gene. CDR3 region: CASSLPGLLSDTQYF. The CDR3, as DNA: TGTGCCAGCAGCTTACCGGGACTGCTATCAGATACGCAGTATTTT.

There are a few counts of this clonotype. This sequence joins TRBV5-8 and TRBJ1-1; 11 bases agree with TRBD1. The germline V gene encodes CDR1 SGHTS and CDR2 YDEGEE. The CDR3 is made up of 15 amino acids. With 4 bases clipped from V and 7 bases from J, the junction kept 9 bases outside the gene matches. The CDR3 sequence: CASSLRTGGPFEAFF. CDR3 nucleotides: TGTGCCAGCAGCCTTAGGACAGGGGGCCCTTTTGAAGCTTTCTTT.

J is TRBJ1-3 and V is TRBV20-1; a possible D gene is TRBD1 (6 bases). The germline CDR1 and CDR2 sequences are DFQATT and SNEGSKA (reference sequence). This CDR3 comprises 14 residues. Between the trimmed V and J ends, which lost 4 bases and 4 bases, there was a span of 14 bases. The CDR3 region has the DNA TGCAGTGCTAAAACGGCAGGGGCCGGAAACACCATATATTTT. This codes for CSAKTAGAGNTIYF.

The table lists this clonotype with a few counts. CDR3 amino acids: CASSPKRESTDTQYF. CDR3 coding DNA: TGTGCCAGCTCACCCAAGCGGGAATCGACAGATACGCAGTATTTT. This chain connects TRBV18 to TRBJ2-3; 7 bases agree with TRBD2. Losses at the gene ends were 3 bases for V and 3 bases for J; bases not matched to a gene: 6. Germline V gene data show CDR1 as KGHSH and CDR2 as LQKENI. The CDR3 covers 15 residues.

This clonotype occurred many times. As DNA, the CDR3 is TGTGCCACCAGAAGTCAGGAGTATCAGCCCCAGCATTTT. It yields the protein CATRSQEYQPQHF. The chain recombines TRBV15 with TRBJ1-5; D is unresolved. Germline V gene sequence: CDR1 LNHNV, CDR2 YYDKDF (reference sequence). Trimming left V 6 bases short and J 5 bases short, with 11 bases between. This CDR3 is built from 13 residues.

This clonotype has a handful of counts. The CDR3 protein is CAWRPNLAGGFYNEQFF. In nucleotides, the CDR3 is TGTGCCTGGAGACCAAACCTCGCGGGAGGGTTTTACAATGAGCAGTTCTTC. The chain carries TRBV30 and TRBJ2-1, with 9 bases that match TRBD2. From germline, CDR1 is GTSNPN and CDR2 SVGIG (reference sequence). CDR3 size: 17 residues. After removal of 3 bases from V and 4 bases from J, the junction contained 13 bases not matched to a gene.

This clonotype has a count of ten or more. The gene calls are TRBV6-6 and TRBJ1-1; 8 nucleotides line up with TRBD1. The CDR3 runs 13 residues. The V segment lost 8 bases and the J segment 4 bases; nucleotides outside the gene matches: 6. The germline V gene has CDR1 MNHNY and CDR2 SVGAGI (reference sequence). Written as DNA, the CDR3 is TGTGCCAGCCTCACAGGGGGAGGCACTGAAGCTTTCTTT. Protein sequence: CASLTGGGTEAFF.

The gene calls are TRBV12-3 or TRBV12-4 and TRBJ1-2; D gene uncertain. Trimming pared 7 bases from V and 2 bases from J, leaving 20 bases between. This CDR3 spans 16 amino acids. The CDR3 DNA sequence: TGTGCCAGCACACCCCCGGGCCAACCCTACAACTATGGCTACACCTTC. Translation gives CASTPPGQPYNYGYTF.

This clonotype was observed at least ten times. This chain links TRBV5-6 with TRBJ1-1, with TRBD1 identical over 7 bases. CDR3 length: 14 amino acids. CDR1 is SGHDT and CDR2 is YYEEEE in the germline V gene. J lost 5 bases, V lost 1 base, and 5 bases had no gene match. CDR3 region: CASSLTGARTEAFF. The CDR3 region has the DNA TGTGCCAGCAGCTTGACAGGGGCGAGAACTGAAGCTTTCTTT.

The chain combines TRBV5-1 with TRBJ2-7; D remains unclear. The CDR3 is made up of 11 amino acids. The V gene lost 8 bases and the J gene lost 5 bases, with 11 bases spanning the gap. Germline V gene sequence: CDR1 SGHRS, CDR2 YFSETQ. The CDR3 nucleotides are TGCGCCAGTGTAGGAGATAACGAGCAGTACTTC. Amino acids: CASVGDNEQYF.

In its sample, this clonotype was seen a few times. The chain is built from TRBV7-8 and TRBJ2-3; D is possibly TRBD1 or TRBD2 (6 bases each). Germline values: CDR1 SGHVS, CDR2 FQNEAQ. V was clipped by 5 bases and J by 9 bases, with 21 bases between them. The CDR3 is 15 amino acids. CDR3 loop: CASSPPGGQSGTQYF. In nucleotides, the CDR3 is TGTGCCAGCAGCCCCCCCGGGGGCCAGTCAGGGACGCAGTATTTT. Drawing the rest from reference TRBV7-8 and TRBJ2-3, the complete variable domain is GAGVSQSPRYKVAKRGQDVALRCDPISGHVSLFWYQQALGQGPEFLTYFQNEAQLDKSGLPSDRFFAERPEGSVSTLKIQRTQQEDSAVYLCASSPPGGQSGTQYFGPGTRLTVL.

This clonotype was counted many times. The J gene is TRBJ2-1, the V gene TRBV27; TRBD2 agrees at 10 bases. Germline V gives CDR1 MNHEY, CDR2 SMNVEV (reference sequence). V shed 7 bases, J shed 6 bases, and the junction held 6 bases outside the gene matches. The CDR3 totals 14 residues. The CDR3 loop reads CASKREGPPNEQFF. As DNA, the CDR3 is TGTGCCAGCAAGCGGGAGGGCCCCCCCAATGAGCAGTTCTTC.

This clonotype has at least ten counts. The CDR3 loop is CASSSSWNEQFF. The CDR3 DNA follows: TGTGCCAGCAGCTCCTCTTGGAATGAGCAGTTCTTC. The rearrangement links TRBV7-9 to TRBJ2-1, with D unclear. The V gene lost 4 bases and the J gene lost 7 bases, with 8 bases spanning the gap. The CDR3 contains 12 residues. Germline CDR1 is SEHNR and CDR2 is FQNEAQ (reference sequence).

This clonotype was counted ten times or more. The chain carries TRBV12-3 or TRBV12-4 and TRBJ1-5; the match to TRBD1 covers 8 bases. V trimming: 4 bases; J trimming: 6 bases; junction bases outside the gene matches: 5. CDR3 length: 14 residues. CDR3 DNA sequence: TGTGCCAGCAGTTCTCAGGGGGCCGGTCAGCCCCAGCATTTT. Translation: CASSSQGAGQPQHF.

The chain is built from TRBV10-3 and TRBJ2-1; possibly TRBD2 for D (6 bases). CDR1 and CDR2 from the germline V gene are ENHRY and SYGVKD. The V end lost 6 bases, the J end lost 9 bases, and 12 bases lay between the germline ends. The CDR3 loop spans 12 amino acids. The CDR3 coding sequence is TGTGCCATCAGCCCAGGACTAATTGAGCAGTTCTTC. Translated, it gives CAISPGLIEQFF.

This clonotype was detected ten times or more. DNA of the CDR3: TGTGCCAGCAGCCCCCTCGGAGATGGAGCGAACACCGGGGAGCTGTTTTTT. This sequence encodes CASSPLGDGANTGELFF. The chain couples TRBV4-2 to TRBJ2-2; D remains unclear. Germline V CDR1 and CDR2: LGHNA, YNFKEQ. Deletions cut 4 bases from V and 0 bases from J, with 15 bases between. The CDR3 sequence is 17 residues long.

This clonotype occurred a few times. CDR3 nucleotides: TGTGCCTGGACCTCACTAGGGGCCCGGGGGCAGTTCTTC. Translated, it gives CAWTSLGARGQFF. The chain combines TRBV30 with TRBJ2-1; D is tentatively TRBD1 or TRBD2 (5 bases each). CDR3 size: 13 residues. V was trimmed by 4 bases and J by 12 bases, leaving 19 bases between them. Germline CDR1 and CDR2: GTSNPN and SVGIG (reference sequence). The complete variable domain, with remaining parts taken from reference TRBV30 and TRBJ2-1, reads SQTIHQWPATLVQPVGSPLSLECTVEGTSNPNLYWYRQAAGRGLQLLFYSVGIGQISSEVPQNLSASRPQDRQFILSSKKLLLSDSGFYLCAWTSLGARGQFFGPGTRLTVL.

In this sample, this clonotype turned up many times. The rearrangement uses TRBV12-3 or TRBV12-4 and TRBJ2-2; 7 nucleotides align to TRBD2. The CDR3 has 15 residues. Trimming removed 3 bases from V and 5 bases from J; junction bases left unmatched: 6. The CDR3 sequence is CASSFAGERTGELFF. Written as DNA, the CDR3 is TGTGCCAGCAGTTTCGCGGGAGAAAGGACCGGGGAGCTGTTTTTT.

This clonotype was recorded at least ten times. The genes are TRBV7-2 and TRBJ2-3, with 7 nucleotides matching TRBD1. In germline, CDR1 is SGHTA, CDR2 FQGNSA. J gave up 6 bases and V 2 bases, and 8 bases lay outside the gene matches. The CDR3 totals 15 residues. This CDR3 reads CASSLLSRGLDTQYF. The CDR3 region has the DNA TGTGCCAGCAGCTTATTGAGTAGGGGGCTTGATACGCAGTATTTT.

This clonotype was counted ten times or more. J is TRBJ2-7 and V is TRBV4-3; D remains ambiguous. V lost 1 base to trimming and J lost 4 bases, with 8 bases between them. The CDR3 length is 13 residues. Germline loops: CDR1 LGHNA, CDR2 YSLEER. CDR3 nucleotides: TGCGCCAGCAGCCAAGCTGCAGGTTACGAGCAGTACTTC. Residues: CASSQAAGYEQYF.

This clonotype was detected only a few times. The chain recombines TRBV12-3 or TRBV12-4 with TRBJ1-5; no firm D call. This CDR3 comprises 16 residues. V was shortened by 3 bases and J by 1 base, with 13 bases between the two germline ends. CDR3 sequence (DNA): TGTGCCAGCAGTTTTTTTTTCGGTTTGAGCAATCAGCCCCAGCATTTT. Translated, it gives CASSFFFGLSNQPQHF.

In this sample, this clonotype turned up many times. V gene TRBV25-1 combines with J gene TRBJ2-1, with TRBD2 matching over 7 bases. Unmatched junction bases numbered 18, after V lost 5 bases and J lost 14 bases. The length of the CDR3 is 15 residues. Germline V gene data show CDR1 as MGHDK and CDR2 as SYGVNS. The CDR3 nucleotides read TGTGCCAGCAGTACACCGGGACTACCCCTGGATGCTGAGTTCTTC. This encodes CASSTPGLPLDAEFF.